This entry lists 27 T cell receptor beta chains sequenced from one sample in a study of T cell clonality in common variable immunodeficiency. Findings and caveats of the study: In common variable immunodeficiency, TCR beta chains reportedly carried fewer deletions and N-nucleotide insertions.

Assay: immunoSEQ multiplex PCR; the TCRdb copy retains only in-frame clones and omits some. The data show 20,000 or so clones, with none appearing a single time. Antigens for these TCRs are unknown. Sequenced sample: peripheral blood mononuclear cells. The receptors were gathered from a human donor with common variable immunodeficiency.

Many counts were recorded for this clone. The read terminates 3 residues ahead of where the CDR3 ends, so the germline J gene completes it. The chain carries TRBV19 and TRBJ2-5; D ambiguous. Trimming stripped 6 bases from V and 5 bases from J, with 16 bases between. The germline V gene has CDR1 LNHDA and CDR2 SQIVND (reference sequence). The CDR3 sequence is 14 residues long. Incomplete CDR3 DNA: TGTGCCAGTAGGGGTCGAACAGTAACGGAGACC. Its translation: CASRGRTVTET. The full CDR3 protein is CASRGRTVTETQYF. Complete variable domain (other parts from reference TRBV19 and TRBJ2-5): DGGITQSPKYLFRKEGQNVTLSCEQNLNHDAMYWYRQDPGQGLRLIYYSQIVNDFQKGDIAEGYSVSREKKESFPLTVTSAQKNPTAFYLCASRGRTVTETQYFGPGTRLLVL.

This clone was found many times. The CDR3 end falls 3 residues outside the read, so it is completed with the germline J gene. V usage is TRBV7-8 and J usage is TRBJ2-2, with a weak D call TRBD2 (6 bases). CDR3 length: 12 residues. Germline CDR1 and CDR2: SGHVS and FQNEAQ. The V end was cut by 9 bases, the J end by 7 bases, with 12 bases between. The part of the CDR3 DNA that was read is TGTGCCAGGACGGAGGAGGGCGGGGAG. Protein product: CARTEEGGE. The full CDR3 protein reads CARTEEGGELFF.

In its sample, this clone was seen many times. The sequenced fragment ends 3 residues before the CDR3 boundary, so the rest is inferred from the germline J gene. The chain combines TRBV10-1 with TRBJ2-1; 7 positions match TRBD2. The V segment lost 3 bases and the J segment 0 bases; nucleotides outside the gene matches: 5. The CDR3 covers 16 residues. Looked up from germline, CDR1 is WNHNN and CDR2 is SYGVQD (reference sequence). CDR3 region: CASSDQRGSSYNEQFF. CDR3 bases read: TGCGCCAGCAGTGATCAGCGGGGCAGCTCCTACAATGAG.

This clone was detected many times. Read data end 3 residues before the CDR3 end; the end is taken from the germline J gene. V and J are TRBV5-1 and TRBJ1-1; TRBD1 might be the D (6 bases). This CDR3 is built from 15 residues. Between the trimmed V and J ends, which lost 3 bases and 0 bases, there was a span of 12 bases. Germline CDR1 reads SGHRS; CDR2 reads YFSETQ. The sequenced part of the CDR3 DNA is TGCGCCAGCAGCTCACTTCAGGGGATGAACACTGAA. It specifies CASSSLQGMNTE. The whole CDR3 reads CASSSLQGMNTEAFF. Full variable domain (rest looked up from reference TRBV5-1 and TRBJ1-1): KAGVTQTPRYLIKTRGQQVTLSCSPISGHRSVSWYQQTPGQGLQFLFEYFSETQRNKGNFPGRFSGRQFSNSRSEMNVSTLELGDSALYLCASSSLQGMNTEAFFGQGTRLTVV.

This clone was seen at least ten times. Read data end 3 residues before the CDR3 end; the end is taken from the germline J gene. This chain uses TRBV20-1 with TRBJ2-7, with D possibly being TRBD2 (5 bases). The CDR3 totals 16 residues. The V end was cut by 1 base, the J end by 2 bases, with 18 bases between. Germline CDR1 reads DFQATT; CDR2 reads SNEGSKA (reference sequence). The CDR3: CSARVMERVNPYEQYF. The sequenced part of the CDR3 DNA is TGCAGTGCTAGAGTCATGGAGAGGGTTAATCCCTACGAG.

This clone was counted between two and nine times. The sequenced fragment ends 3 residues before the CDR3 boundary, so the rest is inferred from the germline J gene. V is TRBV7-2 and J is TRBJ1-4; D might be TRBD1 (5 bases). Deletions cut 0 bases from V and 3 bases from J, with 14 bases between. The CDR3 has 17 amino acids. Germline CDR1 and CDR2: SGHTA and FQGNSA. The CDR3 bases that were read are TGTGCCAGCAGCTTAGCCCTGGAGGGGAGGTCTAATGAAAAA. As protein: CASSLALEGRSNEK. The CDR3, in full, reads CASSLALEGRSNEKLFF.

This clone was seen at least ten times. The sequence runs out 3 residues before the end of the CDR3; the remainder is reconstructed from the germline J gene. The J gene is TRBJ1-4, the V gene TRBV18, with D tentatively TRBD1 (5 bases). Between the trimmed V and J ends, which lost 3 bases and 6 bases, there was a span of 11 bases. Per germline, CDR1 KGHSH and CDR2 LQKENI. The CDR3 length is 14 residues. CDR3 DNA, as far as it was read: TGTGCCAGCTCACCCGGGGGGACGCATGAAAAA. Translating it yields CASSPGGTHEK. The complete CDR3 sequence is CASSPGGTHEKLFF.

In regard to this clone: The read ends 3 residues before the CDR3 terminus; that terminus is restored from the germline J gene. The chain carries TRBV5-1 and TRBJ2-2; 7 bases fit TRBD1. V was clipped by 4 bases and J by 2 bases; unmatched bases: 5. Germline loops: CDR1 SGHRS, CDR2 YFSETQ. The CDR3 totals 15 residues. The covered CDR3 bases are TGCGCCAGCAGCCCGGGGACAGCAAACACCGGGGAG. This gives the protein CASSPGTANTGE. The complete CDR3 sequence is CASSPGTANTGELFF.

This clone was observed at least ten times. The missing CDR3 end, 3 residues past where the read stops, is filled in from the germline J gene. The rearrangement joins TRBV30 to TRBJ2-2; TRBD1 aligns across 8 bases. CDR1 and CDR2 from the germline V gene are GTSNPN and SVGIG (reference sequence). The CDR3 runs to 15 residues. The J segment lost 2 bases and the V segment lost 4 bases, leaving 6 bases of the junction unmatched. The CDR3 sequence is CAWKGQVINTGELFF. The DNA read from the CDR3 is TGTGCCTGGAAGGGACAGGTCATTAACACCGGGGAG.

This clone was picked up many times. The DNA ends 3 residues before the CDR3 does, and the rest of the CDR3 is filled in from the germline J gene. V usage is TRBV27 and J usage is TRBJ1-2; a weak D match, TRBD1 (6 bases). The germline V gene encodes CDR1 MNHEY and CDR2 SMNVEV (reference sequence). The CDR3 runs 13 residues. Trimming removed 6 bases from V and 6 bases from J, with 14 bases in between. CDR3 DNA, as far as it was read: TGTGCCAGCAGAGGGGGGGGAGGGAATGGC. Its translation: CASRGGGGNG. The whole CDR3 protein reads CASRGGGGNGYTF.

This clone was counted ten times or more. The observed sequence ends 3 residues before the CDR3 terminus, with the missing tail filled in from the germline J gene. J is TRBJ1-1 and V is TRBV2; 9 bases map to TRBD1. This CDR3 spans 13 amino acids. The germline V gene has CDR1 SNHLY and CDR2 FYNNEI. The ends lost 6 bases at V and 4 bases at J; junction bases unmatched: 3. CDR3 in amino acids: CASRGQGTTEAFF. The DNA read from the CDR3 is TGTGCCAGCAGAGGACAGGGGACCACTGAA.

This clone was observed many times. The read ends 3 residues before the CDR3 terminus; that terminus is restored from the germline J gene. This chain links TRBV19 with TRBJ2-7, with D possibly TRBD2 on 6 matching bases. The CDR3 runs to 17 residues. Looked up from germline, CDR1 is LNHDA and CDR2 is SQIVND (reference sequence). The V end was cut by 1 base, the J end by 0 bases, with 16 bases between. The CDR3 bases that were read are TGTGCCAGTAGTATAGGCCCCGGGGTAGCGGCCTCCTACGAG. Amino acids: CASSIGPGVAASYE. The full CDR3 reads CASSIGPGVAASYEQYF.

Many counts were recorded for this clone. The read ends 3 residues before the CDR3 terminus; that terminus is restored from the germline J gene. This sequence joins TRBV15 and TRBJ1-2, with 12 positions matching TRBD1. The junction had 9 bases not matched to a gene; V was cut back by 1 base and J by 3 bases. Germline V gives CDR1 LNHNV, CDR2 YYDKDF (reference sequence). This CDR3 has 18 amino acids. The CDR3 here is CATSRGPGQGADDYGYTF. CDR3 DNA, as far as it was read: TGTGCCACCAGCAGAGGTCCGGGACAGGGGGCTGACGACTATGGC.

This clone was found many times. The read ends 3 residues early relative to the CDR3; the germline J gene fills the gap. The chain recombines TRBV10-1 with TRBJ2-7; 10 nucleotides match TRBD2. Germline assignment: CDR1 WNHNN and CDR2 SYGVQD (reference sequence). V lost 3 bases to trimming and J lost 0 bases; unmatched junction nucleotides: 2. The CDR3 length is 15 residues. The CDR3 is CASSDRLAGSYEQYF. The CDR3 DNA, read in part, is TGCGCCAGCAGTGACAGACTAGCGGGCTCCTACGAG.

This clone was counted ten times or more. The CDR3 extends 3 residues past the end of the read, so its final part is completed from the germline J gene. V and J are TRBV6-2 or TRBV6-3 and TRBJ1-3; 7 bases line up with TRBD1. V shed 8 bases, J shed 8 bases, and the junction held 6 bases outside the gene matches. This CDR3 contains 12 residues. The germline CDR1 and CDR2 sequences are MNHEY and SVGEGT. The CDR3 reads CASRRQGDTIYF. The CDR3 bases that were read are TGTGCCAGCCGGCGTCAGGGGGACACC.

This clone was detected only a few times. The CDR3 end lies 3 residues beyond the end of the read and is filled in from the germline J gene. The V call is TRBV18, the J call TRBJ1-5; no firm D call. The CDR3 extends over 15 amino acids. Trimming cost V 1 base and J 1 base, with 8 bases left between them. CDR1 and CDR2 from the germline V gene are KGHSH and LQKENI. The DNA read from the CDR3 is TGTGCCAGCTCACCACGGACGGGGAGCAATCAGCCC. Its protein product is CASSPRTGSNQP. The entire CDR3 sequence reads CASSPRTGSNQPQHF.

This clone was seen many times. The read comes to an end 3 residues before the CDR3 does, leaving the germline J gene to fill in the end. The chain employs TRBV28 and TRBJ1-6, with D perhaps TRBD1 (5 bases). The CDR3 totals 14 residues. CDR1 MDHEN and CDR2 SYDVKM come from the germline V gene. The ends were cut back, 3 bases at V and 7 bases at J, with 10 bases in the middle. This CDR3 is CASSFAGGNSPLHF. The sequenced part of the CDR3 DNA is TGTGCCAGCAGTTTTGCGGGGGGAAATTCACCC.

This clone was seen many times. The CDR3 loop reads CASTMTGGTDTQYF. The part of the CDR3 DNA that was read is TGTGCCAGCACCATGACAGGGGGCACAGATACG. V is TRBV2 and J is TRBJ2-3, with 8 bases lining up with TRBD1. Coverage ceases 3 residues before the CDR3 finishes, and the germline J gene fills in the end. The germline V gene encodes CDR1 SNHLY and CDR2 FYNNEI. CDR3 size: 14 residues. Trimming removed 7 bases from V and 1 base from J; junction bases left unmatched: 4. Full variable domain (remainder filled in from reference TRBV2 and TRBJ2-3): EPEVTQTPSHQVTQMGQEVILRCVPISNHLYFYWYRQILGQKVEFLVSFYNNEISEKSEIFDDQFSVERPDGSNFTLKIRSTKLEDSAMYFCASTMTGGTDTQYFGPGTRLTVL.

This clone was observed at least ten times. The CDR3 end is not reached by the read, which stops 3 residues before it; the germline J gene fills it in. V is TRBV28 and J is TRBJ2-5; TRBD1 agrees at 7 bases. Germline trimming cut 8 bases from V and 5 bases from J; bases unmatched to any gene: 11. CDR3 length: 14 residues. Germline V gene lookup returns CDR1 MDHEN and CDR2 SYDVKM. CDR3 in amino acids: CASCGRFRGETQYF. Partial CDR3 DNA: TGTGCCAGCTGCGGACGCTTCAGGGGGGAGACC.

This clone was picked up many times. The CDR3 is cut off 3 residues early in the read; its end comes from the germline J gene. V gene TRBV27 combines with J gene TRBJ1-2; tentative D call: TRBD1 (6 bases). The CDR3 loop spans 13 amino acids. Germline V gives CDR1 MNHEY, CDR2 SMNVEV (reference sequence). Trimming left V 5 bases short and J 6 bases short, with 13 bases between. The CDR3 bases that were read are TGTGCCAGCAGTCCAACAGGGAGGGATGGC. Amino acids: CASSPTGRDG. The whole CDR3 protein reads CASSPTGRDGYTF.

This clone was counted only a few times. The read finishes 3 residues shy of the CDR3 end, and the germline J gene is used to complete it. V usage is TRBV19 and J usage is TRBJ1-2; D possibly corresponds to TRBD1 (6 bases). Trimming removed 4 bases from V and 3 bases from J, with 18 bases in between. This CDR3 contains 16 residues. Germline V gives CDR1 LNHDA, CDR2 SQIVND (reference sequence). CDR3 bases read: TGTGCCAGTAGTACCTCCGGGACACCAAGATACTATGGC. It translates to CASSTSGTPRYYG. The complete CDR3 protein is CASSTSGTPRYYGYTF. The variable domain in full, with the rest retrieved from reference TRBV19 and TRBJ1-2, is DGGITQSPKYLFRKEGQNVTLSCEQNLNHDAMYWYRQDPGQGLRLIYYSQIVNDFQKGDIAEGYSVSREKKESFPLTVTSAQKNPTAFYLCASSTSGTPRYYGYTFGSGTRLTVV.

This clone was found many times. The read stops 3 residues short of the end of the CDR3; the missing end is completed from the germline J gene. V usage is TRBV2 and J usage is TRBJ2-1; either TRBD1 or TRBD2 may fit D (5 bases each). Germline V CDR1 and CDR2: SNHLY, FYNNEI. The length of the CDR3 is 17 residues. The germline V and J ends were trimmed by 4 bases and 3 bases, with 19 bases remaining between them. CDR3 protein: CASSVEGGHGFYNEQFF. The sequenced part of the CDR3 DNA is TGTGCCAGCAGTGTTGAGGGTGGACACGGCTTCTACAATGAG.

A word on this clone: The missing CDR3 end, 3 residues past where the read stops, is filled in from the germline J gene. The chain combines TRBV11-1 with TRBJ2-1; tentatively, D is TRBD1 or TRBD2 (5 bases each). Germline CDR1 and CDR2: SGHAT and FQDESV (reference sequence). Trimming removed 2 bases from V and 6 bases from J, with 11 bases in between. CDR3 length equals 14 residues. The CDR3 bases that were read are TGTGCCAGCAGCTTAAGGGGAGAAATCAATGAG. This gives the protein CASSLRGEINE. In full, the CDR3 is CASSLRGEINEQFF.

This clone was observed at least ten times. The read falls 3 residues short of the CDR3 end, and the missing part is taken from the germline J gene. This chain uses TRBV28 with TRBJ2-7, with 9 positions matching TRBD1. This CDR3 contains 15 residues. CDR1 and CDR2 (germline): MDHEN, SYDVKM. J lost 4 bases, V lost 4 bases, and 8 bases had no gene match. Partial CDR3 DNA: TGTGCCAGCAGTTCCCTCGGGACAGGGCAATACGAG. Protein sequence: CASSSLGTGQYE. The whole CDR3 protein reads CASSSLGTGQYEQYF.

This clone was detected ten times or more. The CDR3 bases that were read are TGTGCCAGCAGAGGACTAGCAGGGGCTGAG. Protein product: CASRGLAGAE. In full, the CDR3 reads CASRGLAGAEQFF. J is TRBJ2-1 and V is TRBV2; 8 nucleotides line up with TRBD2. The read halts 3 residues ahead of the CDR3 end, with the missing end drawn from the germline J gene. The CDR3 totals 13 residues. Germline loops: CDR1 SNHLY, CDR2 FYNNEI. V was clipped by 6 bases and J by 9 bases; unmatched bases: 7.

This clone has ten or more counts. The read terminates 3 residues ahead of where the CDR3 ends, so the germline J gene completes it. The genes are TRBV5-1 and TRBJ1-5, with 7 bases matching TRBD1. The germline gives CDR1 SGHRS, CDR2 YFSETQ. V shed 2 bases, J shed 5 bases, and the junction held 4 bases outside the gene matches. The length of the CDR3 is 14 residues. The DNA read from the CDR3 is TGCGCCAGCAGCTTCGACAGGGTAGATCAGCCC. Protein product: CASSFDRVDQP. The whole CDR3 is CASSFDRVDQPQHF.

This clone was detected a few times. The read halts 3 residues ahead of the CDR3 end, with the missing end drawn from the germline J gene. The chain carries TRBV30 and TRBJ1-4; no clear D. Looked up from germline, CDR1 is GTSNPN and CDR2 is SVGIG (reference sequence). Trimming stripped 1 base from V and 0 bases from J, with 12 bases between. The CDR3 runs to 16 residues. The part of the CDR3 DNA that was read is TGTGCCTGGAGTGCCCTTTACGGTGCAACTAATGAAAAA. It encodes CAWSALYGATNEK. From start to end, the CDR3 is CAWSALYGATNEKLFF.